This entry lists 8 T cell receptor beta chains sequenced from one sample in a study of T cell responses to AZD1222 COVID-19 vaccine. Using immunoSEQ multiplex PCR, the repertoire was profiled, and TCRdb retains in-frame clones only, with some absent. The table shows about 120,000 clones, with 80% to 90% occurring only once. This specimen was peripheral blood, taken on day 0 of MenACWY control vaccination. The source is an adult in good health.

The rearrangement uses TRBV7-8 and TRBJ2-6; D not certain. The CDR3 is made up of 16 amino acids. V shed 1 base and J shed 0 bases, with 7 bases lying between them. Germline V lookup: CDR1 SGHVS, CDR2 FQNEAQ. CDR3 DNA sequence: TGTGCCAGCAGCTTAGGGACCCTCTCTGGGGCCAACGTCCTGACTTTC. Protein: CASSLGTLSGANVLTF.

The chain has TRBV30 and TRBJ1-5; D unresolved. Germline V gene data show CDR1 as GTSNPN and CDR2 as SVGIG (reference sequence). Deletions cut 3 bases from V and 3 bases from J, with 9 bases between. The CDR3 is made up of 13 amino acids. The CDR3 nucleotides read TGTGCCTGGAGCGTCCGGGCCAATCAGCCCCAGCATTTT. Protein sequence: CAWSVRANQPQHF.

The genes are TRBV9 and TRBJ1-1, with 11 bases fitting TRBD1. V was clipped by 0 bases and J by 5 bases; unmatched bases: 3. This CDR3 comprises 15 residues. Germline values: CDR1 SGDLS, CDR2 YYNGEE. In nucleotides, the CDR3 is TGTGCCAGCAGCGTAGGTGGGACAGGGGGGACTGAAGCTTTCTTT. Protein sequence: CASSVGGTGGTEAFF.

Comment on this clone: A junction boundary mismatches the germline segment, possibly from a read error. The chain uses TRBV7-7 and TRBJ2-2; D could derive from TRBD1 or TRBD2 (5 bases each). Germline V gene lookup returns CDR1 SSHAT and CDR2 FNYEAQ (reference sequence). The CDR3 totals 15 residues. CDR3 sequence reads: CASSLLGVNTGELFF. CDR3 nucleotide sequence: TGTGCTAGCAGCCTGCTGGGGGTGAACACCGGGGAGCTGTTTTTT.

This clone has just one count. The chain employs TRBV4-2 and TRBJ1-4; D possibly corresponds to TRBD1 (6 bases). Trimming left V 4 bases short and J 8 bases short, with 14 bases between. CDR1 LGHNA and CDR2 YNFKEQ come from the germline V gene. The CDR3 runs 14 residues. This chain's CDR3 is CASSPGLGAEKLFF. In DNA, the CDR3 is TGTGCCAGCAGCCCGGGACTGGGGGCGGAAAAACTGTTTTTT.

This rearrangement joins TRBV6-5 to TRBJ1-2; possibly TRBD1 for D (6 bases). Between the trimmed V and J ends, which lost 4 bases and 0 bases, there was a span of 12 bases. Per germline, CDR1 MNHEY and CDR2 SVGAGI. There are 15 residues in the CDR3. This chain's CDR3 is CASSSPGQTNYGYTF. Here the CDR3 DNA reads TGTGCCAGCAGTTCCCCGGGACAAACTAACTATGGCTACACCTTC.

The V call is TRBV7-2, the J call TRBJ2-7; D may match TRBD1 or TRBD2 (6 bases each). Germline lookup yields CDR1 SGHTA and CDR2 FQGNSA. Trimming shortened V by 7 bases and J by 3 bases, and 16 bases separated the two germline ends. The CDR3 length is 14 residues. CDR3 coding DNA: TGTGCCAGCAAAACGGAGGGGGACGTCTACGAGCAGTACTTC. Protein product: CASKTEGDVYEQYF. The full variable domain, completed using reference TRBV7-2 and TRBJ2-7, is GAGVSQSPSNKVTEKGKDVELRCDPISGHTALYWYRQSLGQGLEFLIYFQGNSAPDKSGLPSDRFSAERTGGSVSTLTIQRTQQEDSAVYLCASKTEGDVYEQYFGPGTRLTVT.

In DNA, the CDR3 is TGTGCCAGCAGTTTCGGACTCATGATCAATCAGCCCCAGCATTTT. Amino acids: CASSFGLMINQPQHF. The chain joins TRBV6-5 to TRBJ1-5, with no clear D. The germline V and J ends were trimmed by 4 bases and 3 bases, with 13 bases remaining between them. This CDR3 region has 15 residues. The germline V gene has CDR1 MNHEY and CDR2 SVGAGI.